There are a few counts of the clone carrying this TCR beta chain. CDR3 length: 14 residues. The ends were cut back, 7 bases at V and 1 base at J, with 11 bases in the middle. CDR1 and CDR2 from the germline V gene are MNHEY and SVGAGI. The data were obtained in a study of blood T cell repertoires in COVID-19. How the authors handled the data: Cell counts per sample came from amplifying reference gene primers. Libraries were prepared by immunoSEQ multiplex PCR; TCRdb keeps only in-frame clonotypes and omits some of them. The DNA gave D and trimming, while V, J and clone size come from that table. The sample holds roughly 200,000 clones, roughly 84% seen once.

The chain recombines TRBV6-5 with TRBJ2-1, with a weak D call TRBD2 (5 bases). The sample consisted of peripheral blood. The sequence was obtained from a man between 45 and 60 years old with COVID-19, enrolled during active disease. CDR3 in amino acids: CASTRTGSYNEQFF. The CDR3, as DNA: TGTGCCAGCACCCGGACGGGATCCTACAATGAGCAGTTCTTC.